The present T cell receptor (beta chain) was sequenced within a study of T-cell memory formation after mild COVID-19. Trimming removed 8 bases from V and 0 bases from J, with 10 bases in between. The CDR3 is 14 residues long. CDR1 is LNHNV, CDR2 YYDKDF, per germline (reference sequence). A single record per CDR3 protein comes from TCRdb applying MiXCR to the 5' RACE reads. This repertoire shows about 560,000 distinct CDR3 sequences, about 22% found once; its top ten account for about 8.7%. Study-level results: CD4+ contracting clones were mainly CM and EM; CD8+ ones, EMRA. The study detected some responding clones in pre-infection memory, suggesting cross-reactive memory joined.

This clonotype was counted only a few times. Its antigen is not identified. What was sequenced was PBMCs or a T cell subset sorted from them (not recorded which). This TCR was recovered from an adult woman who had mild COVID-19 (a few samples of this study predate the infection). Cell type and time point are not known. The rearrangement joins TRBV15 to TRBJ1-4; D not resolved. CDR3 bases: TGTGCCACCCCCCCAGCGACAACTAATGAAAAACTGTTTTTT. Amino acid sequence: CATPPATTNEKLFF.